This T cell receptor beta chain was sequenced in a study of graft-versus-host responses after intestinal transplantation. Libraries were prepared by immunoSEQ multiplex PCR; TCRdb keeps only in-frame clonotypes and omits some of them. The table has around 25,000 clones, about 39% seen once. V gave up 7 bases and J gave up 2 bases; unmatched junction bases: 6. From germline, CDR1 is MNHNY and CDR2 SVGAGI (reference sequence). The CDR3 runs 15 residues. This clonotype was sampled from a human patient who received an intestinal transplant. The material was alloreactive CD4+ T cells from a mixed lymphocyte reaction culture, obtained before intestinal transplant. This sample's subset: CFSE-low proliferating T cells sorted from roughly 6-day pre-transplant mixed lymphocyte reaction (GvH or HvG direction). The chain joins TRBV6-6 to TRBJ2-3, with 10 bases lining up with TRBD1. In nucleotides, the CDR3 is TGTGCCAGCAATAGGGACAGGGGAAACACAGATACGCAGTATTTT. This gives the protein CASNRDRGNTDTQYF.